Listed below are T cell receptor beta chains from one sample, sequenced in a study of blood T cell repertoires in COVID-19. Only in-frame clones appear in the TCRdb table, and some are missing; sequencing was by immunoSEQ multiplex PCR. The sample holds under 500,000 clones, 85% to 90% seen once. Sequencing was performed on peripheral blood. The receptor source for this set is a woman aged 30 to 39 with acute or convalescent COVID-19. The CDR3 runs from the conserved cysteine through the conserved F or W. D genes are given only for firm matches. Some rows have no size entry. The others give once, few or many, or a class for an expanded clone.

d_gene,abundance,v_gene,j_gene,CDR3nt,CDR3aa
-,-,TRBV27,TRBJ2-7,TGTGCCAGCAGCTTAACCAGGACAGCCTACGAGCAGTACTTC,CASSLTRTAYEQYF
-,-,TRBV29-1,TRBJ2-5,TGCAGCGTTGACGGGCAAGAGACCCAGTACTTC,CSVDGQETQYF
-,-,TRBV7-9,TRBJ2-3,TGTGCCAGCAGCTTAGGAGGGTACACAGATACGCAGTATTTT,CASSLGGYTDTQYF
TRBD1,-,TRBV6-2/TRBV6-3,TRBJ2-3,TGTGCCAGCAGTTACATCCTCGACAGGGGGGCTACGCAGTATTTT,CASSYILDRGATQYF
TRBD1,once,TRBV5-1,TRBJ2-3,TGCGCCAGCAGCTGGGGGGCAGGGGGCTTAGATACGCAGTATTTT,CASSWGAGGLDTQYF
-,-,TRBV5-4,TRBJ2-2,TGTGCCAGCAGCTTGGGTCACACAAACACCGGGGAGCTGTTTTTT,CASSLGHTNTGELFF
-,-,TRBV10-2,TRBJ1-1,TGCGCCAGCAGACCAGGGTTTATGATGAACACTGAAGCTTTCTTT,CASRPGFMMNTEAFF
TRBD1,-,TRBV25-1,TRBJ2-3,TGTGCCAGCAGTTCCCGGGACAGGGACTCCACAGATACGCAGTATTTT,CASSSRDRDSTDTQYF
-,-,TRBV7-4,TRBJ1-6,TGTGCCAGCAGCGCCGACAGGCGGCGAGGTGTCACCCTCCACTTT,CASSADRRRGVTLHF
-,-,TRBV6-5,TRBJ1-6,TGTGCCAGCAGTTACTCAGACAGTCCATATAATTCACCCCTCCACTTT,CASSYSDSPYNSPLHF
TRBD2,-,TRBV6-5,TRBJ2-5,TGTGCCAGCAGAGCGGGGGACCGGACCCAGTACTTC,CASRAGDRTQYF
TRBD1,-,TRBV2,TRBJ1-1,TGTGCCACCCTGGGACAGGGGATGAACACTGAAGCTTTCTTT,CATLGQGMNTEAFF
-,-,TRBV7-2,TRBJ2-6,TGTGCCAGCAGCTTAGCGGCCGCGGGGCTTGGGGCCAACGTCCTGACTTTC,CASSLAAAGLGANVLTF
TRBD1,-,TRBV19,TRBJ2-6,TGTGCCAGTAGTCCGGGACAGGGGGCGGATGGGGCCAACGTCCTGACTTTC,CASSPGQGADGANVLTF
-,-,TRBV7-8,TRBJ1-2,TGTGCCAGCAGCTCCACGCTCCGGGAACATAACTATGGCTACACCTTC,CASSSTLREHNYGYTF
TRBD2,-,TRBV29-1,TRBJ2-7,TGCAGCGTCCTAGCGGGGGCCCCTTCCTACGAGCAGTACTTC,CSVLAGAPSYEQYF
-,-,TRBV5-4,TRBJ2-3,TGTGCCAGCAGCTTGCAGGTTGGAGATACGCAGTATTTT,CASSLQVGDTQYF